This T cell receptor (beta chain) originates from a study of T-cell memory formation after mild COVID-19. About the study: TCR clusters were mostly confined to one donor each. Whole-study results and caveats: CD4+ contracting clones were mainly CM and EM; CD8+ ones, EMRA. CD4/CD8 balance held among clones contracting day 15 to 85, and later expanders leaned CD4+.

Germline-derived CDR1 and CDR2 are ENHRY and SYGVKD. With V trimmed by 10 bases and J by 4 bases, 8 bases remained unmatched. The CDR3 runs 13 residues. As to this clonotype: Its antigen is still unknown.

TCRdb passed the 5' RACE reads through MiXCR, listing each CDR3 protein once. The sample lists some 350,000 distinct CDR3 sequences; roughly 15% were seen once. J is TRBJ2-3 and V is TRBV10-3; TRBD1 matches at 7 bases. This TCR was recovered from a man between 18 and 35 years old who had mild COVID-19 (a few samples of this study predate the infection). Cell type and time point are not known. The sequenced sample consisted of PBMCs or a T cell subset sorted from them (not recorded which). The CDR3 nucleotides read TGTGCCAGATCTACAGGGGATTCAGATACGCAGTATTTT. This translates into CARSTGDSDTQYF.